This entry lists 3 T cell receptor beta chains sequenced from one sample in a study of cytomegalovirus exposure and HLA in healthy donors. Use of 60 Vbeta and 13 Jbeta primers characterized the PCR. Some clones are missing from TCRdb's copy, which holds only in-frame ones; the method was immunoSEQ multiplex PCR. The sample consists of some 110,000 clones, 75% of them appearing once. Sequenced: PBMCs. Receptors were obtained from a man aged 35 to 55 in good health and CMV-seronegative.

The genes are TRBV28 and TRBJ1-4; TRBD1 agrees at 8 bases. CDR3 size: 16 residues. CDR1 is MDHEN, CDR2 SYDVKM, per germline. V shed 5 bases, J shed 7 bases, and the junction held 12 bases outside the gene matches. The CDR3 region is CASSPQTGDLGEKLFF. CDR3 in DNA: TGTGCCAGCAGTCCGCAGACAGGGGACCTTGGTGAAAAACTGTTTTTT.

The chain combines TRBV19 with TRBJ1-6; the match to TRBD1 covers 8 bases. With V trimmed by 3 bases and J by 4 bases, 5 bases remained unmatched. Germline loops: CDR1 LNHDA, CDR2 SQIVND (reference sequence). The CDR3 sequence is 16 residues long. The CDR3 is CASSIVRDRYNSPLHF. The CDR3, as DNA: TGTGCCAGTAGTATCGTCCGGGACAGGTATAATTCACCCCTCCACTTT.

This sequence joins TRBV6-1 and TRBJ1-5; D is possibly TRBD1 (5 bases). With 2 bases removed from V and 0 bases from J, the gap between germline ends came to 17 bases. The CDR3 is 18 residues long. In germline, CDR1 is MNHNS, CDR2 SASEGT. The CDR3 here is CASSEYWGDGYSNQPQHF. Written as DNA, the CDR3 is TGTGCCAGCAGTGAATATTGGGGGGACGGCTATAGCAATCAGCCCCAGCATTTT.